The 32 T cell receptor beta chains presented below share a single source sample, sequenced in a study of CD8+ T cells in alopecia areata. Sequencing used cDNA as its template, made by extracting RNA and reverse transcribing it. Here immunoSEQ multiplex PCR was the method, and the copy in TCRdb shows in-frame clones only, minus some. The sample has 150,000 or so clones; roughly 60% are singletons. Material: CD4+ T cells sorted from blood. Every receptor here comes from a human donor in good health.

The genes are TRBV4-1 and TRBJ2-2; 9 bases map to TRBD2. There are 15 residues in the CDR3. Germline lookup yields CDR1 MGHRA and CDR2 YSYEKL. The J segment lost 4 bases and the V segment lost 3 bases, leaving 3 bases of the junction unmatched. The CDR3 nucleotides read TGCGCCAGCAGCCAGGTAGCGGGAGCCACCGGGGAGCTGTTTTTT. This sequence encodes CASSQVAGATGELFF.

The chain recombines TRBV9 with TRBJ2-7, with 13 positions matching TRBD2. The junction had 8 bases not matched to a gene; V was cut back by 4 bases and J by 1 base. The CDR3 runs 17 residues. CDR1 and CDR2 (germline): SGDLS, YYNGEE. The CDR3 nucleotides are TGTGCCAGCAGCCCGCAACCACTAGCGGGAGGGTCCTACGAGCAGTACTTC. Translated, it gives CASSPQPLAGGSYEQYF.

This clone appeared a few times. The chain joins TRBV2 to TRBJ2-5; D unresolved. The CDR3 runs 14 residues. CDR1 is SNHLY, CDR2 FYNNEI, per germline. V dropped 1 base and J dropped 5 bases, with 11 bases sitting between them. The CDR3 sequence is CASSEGWKRETQYF. The CDR3 bases are TGTGCCAGCAGTGAAGGGTGGAAACGGGAGACCCAGTACTTC.

The chain combines TRBV30 with TRBJ1-5; TRBD1 aligns across 9 bases. The trim removed 7 bases at V and 4 bases at J, leaving 5 bases unmatched. The CDR3 totals 13 residues. From germline, CDR1 is GTSNPN and CDR2 SVGIG (reference sequence). The CDR3 bases are TGTGCCTTTGGGACAGGGATAAATCAGCCCCAGCATTTT. It codes for CAFGTGINQPQHF.

A few counts support this clone. V and J are TRBV10-3 and TRBJ2-3, with D possibly called TRBD1 or TRBD2 (5 bases each). Looked up from germline, CDR1 is ENHRY and CDR2 is SYGVKD. V lost 10 bases and J lost 4, with 15 bases in between. There are 13 residues in the CDR3. The CDR3 protein is CATCLQGADTQYF. The CDR3 DNA reads as TGTGCCACATGTCTTCAGGGAGCAGATACGCAGTATTTT.

V is TRBV29-1 and J is TRBJ2-1; D is uncertain. CDR1 is SQVTM and CDR2 is ANQGSEA in the germline V gene. Trimming took 4 bases from V and 3 from J, leaving 7 bases between them. This CDR3 spans 12 amino acids. The CDR3 region has the DNA TGCAGCGTTGTACCCCACTACAATGAGCAGTTCTTC. Protein product: CSVVPHYNEQFF.

V usage is TRBV30 and J usage is TRBJ2-7, with no clear D. This CDR3 contains 14 residues. Germline V gene sequence: CDR1 GTSNPN, CDR2 SVGIG (reference sequence). V dropped 3 bases and J dropped 0 bases, with 12 bases sitting between them. CDR3 nucleotide sequence: TGTGCCTGGAGCCATAAGGCGGCCTCCTACGAGCAGTACTTC. Translation: CAWSHKAASYEQYF.

The rearrangement uses TRBV2 and TRBJ1-2, with 7 bases that match TRBD1. The CDR3 extends over 14 amino acids. V was pared by 4 bases and J by 0 bases, with 2 bases of the junction left unmatched. The V gene's germline CDR1 is SNHLY and CDR2 FYNNEI. CDR3 amino acids: CASSAGTANYGYTF. The CDR3 nucleotides read TGTGCCAGCAGTGCCGGGACAGCTAACTATGGCTACACCTTC.

The chain uses TRBV29-1 and TRBJ2-1; D possibly corresponds to TRBD2 (6 bases). The length of the CDR3 is 13 residues. CDR1 is SQVTM and CDR2 is ANQGSEA in the germline V gene. Trimming shortened V by 3 bases and J by 8 bases, and 14 bases separated the two germline ends. The CDR3 loop reads CSVEHSRDYEQFF. The CDR3 bases are TGCAGCGTTGAGCACTCCCGGGACTATGAGCAGTTCTTC.

The sample holds one count of this clone. This sequence joins TRBV29-1 and TRBJ2-5, with D tentatively TRBD2 (5 bases). The length of the CDR3 is 14 residues. Trimming removed 0 bases from V and 7 bases from J, with 15 bases in between. CDR1 and CDR2 from the germline V gene are SQVTM and ANQGSEA. The CDR3 sequence is CSVEDPTRPGTQYF. The CDR3 nucleotides read TGCAGCGTTGAAGACCCTACTAGGCCCGGGACCCAGTACTTC.

This clone was observed a handful of times. The chain combines TRBV4-1 with TRBJ2-3, with 9 bases that match TRBD2. This CDR3 spans 15 amino acids. CDR1 and CDR2 (germline): MGHRA, YSYEKL. Trimming at V came to 1 base and at J to 5 bases, leaving 4 bases not matched to a gene. In DNA, the CDR3 is TGCGCCAGCAGCCAAGTGGGACTAGCAATAGATACGCAGTATTTT. Protein: CASSQVGLAIDTQYF.

As to this clone: Distinct nucleotide sequences in the sample also encode this CDR3. The CDR3 DNA reads TGCGCCAGCAGCTGGGGACTAGCGGGAGGAACAGATACGCAGTATTTT. This sequence encodes CASSWGLAGGTDTQYF. The rearrangement links TRBV5-1 to TRBJ2-3; 15 nucleotides match TRBD2. V was clipped by 3 bases and J by 3 bases; unmatched bases: 2. The CDR3 totals 16 residues. Germline V gene data show CDR1 as SGHRS and CDR2 as YFSETQ.

This clone was seen a handful of times. The chain combines TRBV11-2 with TRBJ2-5; D uncertain. Trimming took 3 bases from V and 5 from J, leaving 4 bases between them. Germline CDR1 SGHAT, CDR2 FQNNGV. CDR3 length: 11 residues. DNA of the CDR3: TGTGCCAGCAGCTTCAGGGAGACCCAGTACTTC. This codes for CASSFRETQYF. The entire variable domain, with the rest obtained from reference TRBV11-2 and TRBJ2-5, is as follows: EAGVAQSPRYKIIEKRQSVAFWCNPISGHATLYWYQQILGQGPKLLIQFQNNGVVDDSQLPKDRFSAERLKGVDSTLKIQPAKLEDSAVYLCASSFRETQYFGPGTRLLVL.

This clone was seen a few times. This chain links TRBV29-1 with TRBJ2-7; D may be TRBD2 (6 bases). V lost 4 bases and J 5 bases, leaving 21 bases between the germline ends. There are 15 residues in the CDR3. The germline V gene encodes CDR1 SQVTM and CDR2 ANQGSEA. The CDR3 loop reads CSVGPPHGGNDEQYF. In DNA form, the CDR3 reads TGCAGCGTTGGCCCCCCCCACGGGGGTAACGACGAGCAGTACTTC.

The V and J genes are TRBV7-9 and TRBJ2-1; 10 bases line up with TRBD2. CDR1 and CDR2 from the germline V gene are SEHNR and FQNEAQ (reference sequence). There are 16 residues in the CDR3. Trimming at V came to 3 bases and at J to 8 bases, leaving 10 bases not matched to a gene. The CDR3 nucleotides read TGTGCCAGCAGCTTGCAAGTGCTAGCGGGAGTGTATGAGCAGTTCTTC. It specifies CASSLQVLAGVYEQFF.

V is TRBV6-5 and J is TRBJ2-1; 9 positions match TRBD2. Losses at the gene ends were 6 bases for V and 7 bases for J; bases not matched to a gene: 10. In germline, CDR1 is MNHEY, CDR2 SVGAGI. This CDR3 comprises 15 residues. CDR3 DNA sequence: TGTGCCAGCAGGCGCCGACTAGCGGAGGTGAATGAGCAGTTCTTC. Its protein product is CASRRRLAEVNEQFF.

This chain connects TRBV5-4 to TRBJ2-1; 8 bases fit TRBD1. From germline, CDR1 is SGHNT and CDR2 YYREEE (reference sequence). Trimming removed 4 bases from V and 4 bases from J; junction bases left unmatched: 7. The CDR3 has 15 residues. The CDR3 spells CASSLQDRAYNEQFF. In nucleotides, the CDR3 is TGTGCCAGCAGCCTCCAGGACAGGGCTTACAATGAGCAGTTCTTC.

The CDR3 DNA reads TGTGCCAGCAGTTACGGTCCCGGAACAACCTACAATGAGCAGTTCTTC. The encoded protein is CASSYGPGTTYNEQFF. V usage is TRBV6-5 and J usage is TRBJ2-1; D uncertain. Trimming removed 2 bases from V and 2 bases from J, with 13 bases in between. Per the germline V gene, CDR1 is MNHEY and CDR2 is SVGAGI. This CDR3 comprises 16 residues.

This chain's CDR3 is CSVVRDRGYEQYF. In DNA form, the CDR3 reads TGCAGCGTTGTCAGGGACAGGGGTTACGAGCAGTACTTC. This sequence joins TRBV29-1 and TRBJ2-7, with 10 bases that match TRBD1. Germline V gene sequence: CDR1 SQVTM, CDR2 ANQGSEA. The CDR3 consists of 13 residues. The J segment lost 4 bases and the V segment lost 4 bases, leaving 4 bases of the junction unmatched.

This rearrangement joins TRBV6-5 to TRBJ1-5; no clear D. V was trimmed by 6 bases and J by 7 bases, leaving 16 bases between them. CDR1 is MNHEY and CDR2 is SVGAGI in the germline V gene. The CDR3 contains 14 residues. For the CDR3, the DNA is TGTGCCAGCAGATCATCAGGTAATTGGCAGCCCCAGCATTTT. This gives the protein CASRSSGNWQPQHF.

The CDR3 reads CASSYRSGSNQPQHF. The CDR3 bases are TGTGCCAGCAGCTACCGGTCCGGTAGCAATCAGCCCCAGCATTTT. This chain joins TRBV7-2 and TRBJ1-5; D remains ambiguous. Germline-derived CDR1 and CDR2 are SGHTA and FQGNSA. V gave up 4 bases and J gave up 0 bases, with 10 bases separating them. CDR3 size: 15 residues.

This clone was detected many times. DNA for the CDR3: TGTGCCAGCAGCGGACAGGGGGGAGCCACCGGGGAGCTGTTTTTT. Its translation: CASSGQGGATGELFF. The genes are TRBV9 and TRBJ2-2; 9 nucleotides agree with TRBD1. Germline V gives CDR1 SGDLS, CDR2 YYNGEE. J lost 4 bases, V lost 3 bases, and 4 bases had no gene match. The CDR3 runs to 15 residues.

CDR3 DNA: TGCGCCAGCAGCTTGGCCAGGGCGCACTACAATGAGCAGTTCTTC. Protein: CASSLARAHYNEQFF. The chain couples TRBV5-1 to TRBJ2-1; D possibly corresponds to TRBD1 (5 bases). This CDR3 is built from 15 residues. Looked up from germline, CDR1 is SGHRS and CDR2 is YFSETQ. Trimming removed 0 bases from V and 3 bases from J, with 10 bases in between.

In its sample, this clone was seen once. The chain employs TRBV4-1 and TRBJ2-5, with 8 bases aligning to TRBD1. V gave up 4 bases and J gave up 5 bases; unmatched junction bases: 9. Germline loops: CDR1 MGHRA, CDR2 YSYEKL. CDR3 length: 15 residues. In DNA form, the CDR3 reads TGCGCCAGCAGCCTTTCCCAGGGGGCGTGGGAGACCCAGTACTTC. This translates into CASSLSQGAWETQYF.

The V gene is TRBV5-1, the J gene TRBJ2-7; D is possibly TRBD1 (5 bases). Deletions cut 2 bases from V and 2 bases from J, with 11 bases between. The germline V gene encodes CDR1 SGHRS and CDR2 YFSETQ. The CDR3 runs 14 residues. This CDR3 is CASSFGDSPYEQYF. DNA of the CDR3: TGCGCCAGCAGCTTCGGAGACAGCCCCTACGAGCAGTACTTC.

The V gene is TRBV6-5, the J gene TRBJ2-1; TRBD2 agrees at 9 bases. With V trimmed by 6 bases and J by 1 base, 4 bases remained unmatched. Germline V gives CDR1 MNHEY, CDR2 SVGAGI. The CDR3 covers 15 residues. The CDR3 reads CASSILAGSYNEQFF. CDR3 in DNA: TGTGCCAGCAGCATCCTAGCGGGGTCCTACAATGAGCAGTTCTTC.

The rearrangement joins TRBV5-1 to TRBJ2-1; D gene uncertain. The CDR3 sequence is 12 residues long. Trimming left V 5 bases short and J 7 bases short, with 10 bases between. In germline, CDR1 is SGHRS, CDR2 YFSETQ. Written as DNA, the CDR3 is TGCGCCAGCAGTCTTCCCGGGAATGAGCAGTTCTTC. Encoded protein: CASSLPGNEQFF.

This chain uses TRBV30 with TRBJ1-2; D gene ambiguous. Germline-derived CDR1 and CDR2 are GTSNPN and SVGIG (reference sequence). The CDR3 length is 10 residues. CDR3 loop: CAAGDYGYTF. The CDR3, as DNA: TGTGCAGCCGGGGACTATGGCTACACCTTC. The full variable domain, its missing parts supplied by reference TRBV30 and TRBJ1-2, is SQTIHQWPATLVQPVGSPLSLECTVEGTSNPNLYWYRQAAGRGLQLLFYSVGIGQISSEVPQNLSASRPQDRQFILSSKKLLLSDSGFYLCAAGDYGYTFGSGTRLTVV.

The rearrangement uses TRBV29-1 and TRBJ2-2; perhaps D is TRBD1 or TRBD2 (5 bases each). There are 14 residues in the CDR3. Germline CDR1 SQVTM, CDR2 ANQGSEA. The V gene lost 5 bases and the J gene lost 1 base, with 11 bases spanning the gap. Here the CDR3 reads CSVLRGLNTGELFF. Written as DNA, the CDR3 is TGCAGCGTTTTGAGGGGATTGAACACCGGGGAGCTGTTTTTT.

V gene TRBV5-1 combines with J gene TRBJ1-1, with D tentatively TRBD1 (5 bases). Germline V gives CDR1 SGHRS, CDR2 YFSETQ. The CDR3 covers 13 residues. V was trimmed by 4 bases and J by 2 bases, leaving 9 bases between them. The CDR3 here is CASSGGLNTEAFF. The CDR3 nucleotides are TGCGCCAGCAGCGGGGGGTTAAACACTGAAGCTTTCTTT.

V gene TRBV15 combines with J gene TRBJ2-3; D uncertain. The germline V gene has CDR1 LNHNV and CDR2 YYDKDF (reference sequence). V was cut by 1 base and J by 7 bases, with 15 bases left in between. This CDR3 spans 15 amino acids. The CDR3, as DNA: TGTGCCACCAGCAGAGTTTTCCCCCCTTACAATACGCAGTATTTT. Translating it yields CATSRVFPPYNTQYF.

This chain joins TRBV30 and TRBJ2-1, with D possibly called TRBD1 or TRBD2 (5 bases each). The V gene lost 6 bases and the J gene lost 6 bases, with 18 bases spanning the gap. Per the germline V gene, CDR1 is GTSNPN and CDR2 is SVGIG (reference sequence). The length of the CDR3 is 14 residues. The CDR3 nucleotides read TGTGCCTGCCCAGGGAGATCTTCACCCAATGAGCAGTTCTTC. This codes for CACPGRSSPNEQFF.